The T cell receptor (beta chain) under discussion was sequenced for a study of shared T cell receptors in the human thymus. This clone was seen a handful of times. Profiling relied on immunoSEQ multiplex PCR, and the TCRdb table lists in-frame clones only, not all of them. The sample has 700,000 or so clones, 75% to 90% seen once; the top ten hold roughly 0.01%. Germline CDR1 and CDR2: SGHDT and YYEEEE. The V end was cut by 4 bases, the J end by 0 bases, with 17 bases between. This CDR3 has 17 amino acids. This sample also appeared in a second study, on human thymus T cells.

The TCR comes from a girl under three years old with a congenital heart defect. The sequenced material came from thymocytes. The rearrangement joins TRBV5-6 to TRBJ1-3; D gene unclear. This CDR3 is CASSPSLSPHSGNTIYF. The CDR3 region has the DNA TGTGCCAGCAGCCCGAGCCTTAGTCCGCACTCTGGAAACACCATATATTTT.